This T cell receptor (beta chain) is from a study of T cells in women clearing cervical HPV infection. Study-level findings and limits: CIN3+ cases had significantly higher TCR richness than controls; evenness did not differ.

Comment on this clone: Its antigen is currently unknown. The DNA ends 3 residues before the CDR3 does, and the rest of the CDR3 is filled in from the germline J gene.

The CDR3 has 14 residues. Germline V lookup: CDR1 SGHTA, CDR2 FQGTGA. The V segment lost 5 bases and the J segment 4 bases; nucleotides outside the gene matches: 3. Sequenced by immunoSEQ multiplex PCR; TCRdb stores in-frame clones only, minus some. In total, the table holds 45,000 to 50,000 clones. The sequence derives from a woman between 18 and 70 years old with a cervical HPV16 infection that either progressed to CIN3+ or cleared (not recorded which). J is TRBJ2-3 and V is TRBV7-3; 10 positions agree with TRBD2. The sequencing sample was made of blood buffy coat. The covered CDR3 bases are TGTGCCAGCAGCCCCGGGACTAGCGCAGATACG. It specifies CASSPGTSADT. The full CDR3 protein reads CASSPGTSADTQYF.